The entry below gives a single TCR beta chain sequence along with its context. The antigen is undetermined. Germline V lookup: CDR1 SGHTA, CDR2 FQGNSA. The CDR3 covers 14 residues. V was pared by 3 bases and J by 4 bases, with 7 bases between. Assay: immunoSEQ multiplex PCR; the TCRdb copy retains only in-frame clones and omits some. The table records more than 65,000 clones, over 70% of them present only once. The source of the sample is a study of graft-versus-host responses after intestinal transplantation. Background on the study: Each transplant was multivisceral, liver-intestinal, or isolated intestinal.

Study results and caveats: Detection of GvH clones occurred in recipient marrow, and some had their first appearance in ileum or blood.

The receptor's source is a human donor who was the organ donor for an intestinal transplant. The chain employs TRBV7-2 and TRBJ1-6; a weak D match, TRBD1 (5 bases). Here the sequenced sample was unstimulated CD4+ T cells sorted from spleen or lymph node cells, taken before transplant. In DNA, the CDR3 is TGTGCCAGCAGCTTCTCAGGGTATAATTCACCCCTCCACTTT. Its translation: CASSFSGYNSPLHF.